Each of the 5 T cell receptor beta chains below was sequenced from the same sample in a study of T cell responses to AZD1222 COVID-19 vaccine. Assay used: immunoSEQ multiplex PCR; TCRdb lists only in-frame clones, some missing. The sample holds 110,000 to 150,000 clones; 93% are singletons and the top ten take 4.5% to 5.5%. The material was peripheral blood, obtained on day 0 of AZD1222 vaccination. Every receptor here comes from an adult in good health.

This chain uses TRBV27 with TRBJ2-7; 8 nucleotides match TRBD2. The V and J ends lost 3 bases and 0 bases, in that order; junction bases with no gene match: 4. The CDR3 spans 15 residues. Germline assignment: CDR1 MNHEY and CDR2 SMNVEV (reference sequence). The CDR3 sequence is CASSFVAGSSYEQYF. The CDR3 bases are TGTGCCAGCAGTTTCGTAGCGGGGAGCTCCTACGAGCAGTACTTC.

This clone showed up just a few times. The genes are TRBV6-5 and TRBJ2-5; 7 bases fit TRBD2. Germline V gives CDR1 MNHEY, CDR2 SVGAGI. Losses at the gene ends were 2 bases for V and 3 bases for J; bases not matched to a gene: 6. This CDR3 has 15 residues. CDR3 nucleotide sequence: TGTGCCAGCAGTTACGATCCCGGACTAGAAGAGACCCAGTACTTC. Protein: CASSYDPGLEETQYF.

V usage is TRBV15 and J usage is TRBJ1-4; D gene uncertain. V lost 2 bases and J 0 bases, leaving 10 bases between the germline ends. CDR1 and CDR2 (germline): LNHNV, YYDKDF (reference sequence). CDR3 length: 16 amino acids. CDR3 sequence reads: CATSRSRHSTNEKLFF. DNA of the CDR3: TGTGCCACCAGCAGATCTCGACACTCAACTAATGAAAAACTGTTTTTT.

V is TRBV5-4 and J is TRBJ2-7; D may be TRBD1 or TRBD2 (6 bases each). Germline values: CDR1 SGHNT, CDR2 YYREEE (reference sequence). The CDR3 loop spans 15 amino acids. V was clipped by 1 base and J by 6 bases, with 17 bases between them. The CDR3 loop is CASSLPPGDNSEQYF. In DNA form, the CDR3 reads TGTGCCAGCAGCTTGCCCCCGGGGGACAACTCCGAGCAGTACTTC.

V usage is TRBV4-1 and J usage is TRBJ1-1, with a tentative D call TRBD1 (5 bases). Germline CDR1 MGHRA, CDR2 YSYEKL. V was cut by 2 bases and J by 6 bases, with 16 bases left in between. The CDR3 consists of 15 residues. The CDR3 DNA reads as TGCGCCAGCAGCCAACCCCGCAGGAAAGGGGCTGAAGCTTTCTTT. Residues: CASSQPRRKGAEAFF.